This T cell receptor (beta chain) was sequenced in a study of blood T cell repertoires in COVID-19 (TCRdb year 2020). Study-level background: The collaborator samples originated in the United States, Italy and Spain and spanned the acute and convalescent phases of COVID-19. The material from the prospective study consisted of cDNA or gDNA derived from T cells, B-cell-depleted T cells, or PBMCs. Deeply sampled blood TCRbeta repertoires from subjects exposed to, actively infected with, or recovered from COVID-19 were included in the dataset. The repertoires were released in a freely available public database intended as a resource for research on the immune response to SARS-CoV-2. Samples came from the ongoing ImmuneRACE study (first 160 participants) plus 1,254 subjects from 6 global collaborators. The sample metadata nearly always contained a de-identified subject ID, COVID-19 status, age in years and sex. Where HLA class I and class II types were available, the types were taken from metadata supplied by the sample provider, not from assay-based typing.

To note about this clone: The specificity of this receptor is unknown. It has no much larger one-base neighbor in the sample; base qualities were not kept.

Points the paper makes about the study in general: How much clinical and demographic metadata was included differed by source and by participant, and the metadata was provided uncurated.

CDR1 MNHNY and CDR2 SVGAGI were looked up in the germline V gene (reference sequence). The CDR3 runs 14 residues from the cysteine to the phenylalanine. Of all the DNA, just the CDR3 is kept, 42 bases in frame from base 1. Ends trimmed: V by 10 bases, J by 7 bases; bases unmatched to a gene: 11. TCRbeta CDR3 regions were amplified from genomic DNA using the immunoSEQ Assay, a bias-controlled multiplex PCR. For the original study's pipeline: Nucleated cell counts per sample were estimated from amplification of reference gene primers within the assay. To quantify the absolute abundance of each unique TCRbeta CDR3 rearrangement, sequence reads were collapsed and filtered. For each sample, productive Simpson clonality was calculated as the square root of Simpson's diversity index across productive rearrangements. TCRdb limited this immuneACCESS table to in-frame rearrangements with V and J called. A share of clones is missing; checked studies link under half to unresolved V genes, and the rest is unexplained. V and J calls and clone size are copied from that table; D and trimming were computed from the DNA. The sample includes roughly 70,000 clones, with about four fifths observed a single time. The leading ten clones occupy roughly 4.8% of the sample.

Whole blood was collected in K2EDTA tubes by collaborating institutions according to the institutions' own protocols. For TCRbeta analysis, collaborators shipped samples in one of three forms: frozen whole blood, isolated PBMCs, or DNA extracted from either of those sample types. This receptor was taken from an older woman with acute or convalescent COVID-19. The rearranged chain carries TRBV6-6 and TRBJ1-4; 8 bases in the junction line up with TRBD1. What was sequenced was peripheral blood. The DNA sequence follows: TGTGCCACCTTGGATGACAGGGGAGGTGAAAAACTGTTTTTT. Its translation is CATLDDRGGEKLFF.